The 23 T cell receptor beta chains in this list originate from one sample, sequenced in a study of shared clonotypes between healthy human individuals (dated by TCRdb to 2020 to 2021). Library preparation employed the immunoSEQ multiplex PCR assay. TCRdb retrieved this table from immuneACCESS and kept in-frame rearrangements only. Not all clones are present; in checked studies, unresolved V genes account for under half, and no reason is known for the remainder. The sample contains a few million clones, 85% to 95% of them found a single time. Of the sample, around 0.14% is held by the ten largest clones. The sample was naive CD4+ T cells sorted from blood. The intended sense of this specimen's cell subset or site label: CD45RA+ positively selected. The origin of the receptors is a man younger than 35 in good health.

The chain combines TRBV5-6 with TRBJ1-5, with D possibly matching TRBD1 (6 bases). Trimming took off 4 bases at V and 0 bases at J, with 11 bases between the two ends. Germline lookup yields CDR1 SGHDT and CDR2 YYEEEE. The CDR3 is 15 residues long. Here the CDR3 DNA reads TGTGCCAGCAGCACACGGACAGTTAGCAATCAGCCCCAGCATTTT. Protein: CASSTRTVSNQPQHF.

J is TRBJ2-2 and V is TRBV6-6, with 12 positions matching TRBD2. The V and J ends lost 10 bases and 7 bases, in that order; junction bases with no gene match: 13. This CDR3 comprises 16 residues. The germline V gene has CDR1 MNHNY and CDR2 SVGAGI (reference sequence). CDR3 sequence (DNA): TGTGCCACCTCCCTTCCTAGCGGGGGGGATGGCGGGGAGCTGTTTTTT. Amino acid sequence: CATSLPSGGDGGELFF.

About this clone: The sample holds other DNA sequences that translate to the same CDR3. The CDR3 loop reads CASSLSGSYEQYF. The CDR3 DNA reads as TGTGCCAGCAGCTTAAGCGGCTCCTACGAGCAGTACTTC. The chain links TRBV7-9 to TRBJ2-7, with D perhaps TRBD2 (5 bases). V was cut by 2 bases and J by 0 bases, with 5 bases left in between. Germline-derived CDR1 and CDR2 are SEHNR and FQNEAQ (reference sequence). The CDR3 is 13 amino acids.

The chain recombines TRBV5-1 with TRBJ2-1; the D gene is possibly TRBD1 (6 bases). Germline V gene data show CDR1 as SGHRS and CDR2 as YFSETQ. CDR3 length: 17 amino acids. Trimming pared 4 bases from V and 4 bases from J, leaving 21 bases between. In DNA, the CDR3 is TGCGCCAGCAGCCCACGAACTCAGGGGTGGTCATACAATGAGCAGTTCTTC. As protein: CASSPRTQGWSYNEQFF.

This clone turned up a few times. The V and J genes are TRBV28 and TRBJ1-6; D ambiguous. V lost 7 bases and J 6 bases, leaving 7 bases between the germline ends. The germline CDR1 and CDR2 sequences are MDHEN and SYDVKM. The CDR3 is 12 amino acids. For the CDR3, the DNA is TGTGCCAGCACGGTACCTAATTCACCCCTCCACTTT. Translation: CASTVPNSPLHF.

This chain uses TRBV29-1 with TRBJ2-7; 10 bases line up with TRBD1. The CDR3 consists of 13 residues. Trimming cost V 5 bases and J 4 bases; bases outside gene matches: 5. CDR1 is SQVTM and CDR2 is ANQGSEA in the germline V gene. The CDR3: CSVTTGGFYEQYF. The CDR3 bases are TGCAGCGTTACGACAGGGGGCTTTTACGAGCAGTACTTC.

V and J are TRBV10-3 and TRBJ2-2; a possible D gene is TRBD2 (6 bases). V was cut by 0 bases and J by 4 bases, with 12 bases left in between. CDR1 is ENHRY, CDR2 SYGVKD, per germline. The CDR3 totals 16 residues. The CDR3 region has the DNA TGTGCCATCAGTGAGTCCGTCGGGGGAGGCACCGGGGAGCTGTTTTTT. Translation gives CAISESVGGGTGELFF.

A word on this clone: Other DNA sequences within the sample encode an identical CDR3. The chain uses TRBV5-1 and TRBJ2-1, with TRBD2 identical over 7 bases. Trimming cost V 0 bases and J 1 base; bases outside gene matches: 1. The length of the CDR3 is 15 residues. Per the germline V gene, CDR1 is SGHRS and CDR2 is YFSETQ. For the CDR3, the DNA is TGCGCCAGCAGCTTGGAGCGGGGTTCCTACAATGAGCAGTTCTTC. Its protein product is CASSLERGSYNEQFF.

This chain uses TRBV10-3 with TRBJ2-5, with 14 bases identical to TRBD2. This CDR3 has 15 amino acids. V lost 10 bases, J lost 7 bases, and 11 bases stayed unmatched. Germline V CDR1 and CDR2: ENHRY, SYGVKD. CDR3 sequence (DNA): TGTGCCACCGGGACTAGCGGGAGCCCCGCGTCGACCCAGTACTTC. As protein: CATGTSGSPASTQYF.

The chain links TRBV6-1 to TRBJ1-4, with D perhaps matching TRBD1 (6 bases). Trimming shortened V by 6 bases and J by 8 bases, and 13 bases separated the two germline ends. The CDR3 spans 13 residues. Germline CDR1 reads MNHNS; CDR2 reads SASEGT. CDR3 in DNA: TGTGCCAGCAGCGCAGGGGCTCCGGAAAAACTGTTTTTT. This sequence encodes CASSAGAPEKLFF.

The chain couples TRBV27 to TRBJ2-7, with a weak D call TRBD2 (5 bases). The CDR3 has 13 amino acids. Germline CDR1 is MNHEY and CDR2 is SMNVEV (reference sequence). The ends were cut back, 4 bases at V and 0 bases at J, with 7 bases in the middle. CDR3 bases: TGTGCCAGCAGTTACGGGGTCTCCTACGAGCAGTACTTC. It encodes CASSYGVSYEQYF.

The chain recombines TRBV7-9 with TRBJ1-2, with D perhaps TRBD1 (6 bases). Trimming took off 3 bases at V and 6 bases at J, with 20 bases between the two ends. The length of the CDR3 is 16 residues. Germline values: CDR1 SEHNR, CDR2 FQNEAQ (reference sequence). The CDR3 region is CASSFGGTARVDGYTF. The CDR3 coding sequence is TGTGCCAGCAGCTTCGGGGGCACCGCCAGGGTGGATGGCTACACCTTC.

This chain joins TRBV5-1 and TRBJ2-5; no clear D gene. The tail of the sequence fits TRBJ2-7 better, so the J call may be wrong. Germline loops: CDR1 SGHRS, CDR2 YFSETQ. CDR3 size: 12 residues. In DNA form, the CDR3 reads TGCGCCAGCAGCTTGCCCGCCGACGAGCAGTACTTC. Residues: CASSLPADEQYF.

J is TRBJ2-1 and V is TRBV7-8; 9 bases agree with TRBD2. This CDR3 is built from 15 residues. Germline values: CDR1 SGHVS, CDR2 FQNEAQ. The junction had 6 bases not matched to a gene; V was cut back by 4 bases and J by 5 bases. The chain's CDR3 is CASSSGTSRHNEQFF. CDR3 nucleotide sequence: TGTGCCAGCAGCTCGGGGACTAGCAGACACAATGAGCAGTTCTTC. The full variable domain, its missing parts supplied by reference TRBV7-8 and TRBJ2-1, is GAGVSQSPRYKVAKRGQDVALRCDPISGHVSLFWYQQALGQGPEFLTYFQNEAQLDKSGLPSDRFFAERPEGSVSTLKIQRTQQEDSAVYLCASSSGTSRHNEQFFGPGTRLTVL.

This clone was detected once. This rearrangement joins TRBV5-1 to TRBJ2-2; no reliable D call. The germline V and J ends were trimmed by 0 bases and 6 bases, with 9 bases remaining between them. The CDR3 extends over 14 amino acids. Germline assignment: CDR1 SGHRS and CDR2 YFSETQ. Written as DNA, the CDR3 is TGCGCCAGCAGCTTGGAGGCGACCGCCGGGGAGCTGTTTTTT. Its translation: CASSLEATAGELFF.

The rearrangement joins TRBV12-5 to TRBJ2-1; the D call may be TRBD1 or TRBD2 (5 bases each). The germline V and J ends were trimmed by 8 bases and 6 bases, with 17 bases remaining between them. Looked up from germline, CDR1 is LGHNT and CDR2 is FRNRAP. The length of the CDR3 is 14 residues. The DNA for the CDR3 is TGTGCTAGTTCCGGGACCACCCTTGGCAATGAGCAGTTCTTC. Protein product: CASSGTTLGNEQFF.

The chain combines TRBV11-2 with TRBJ2-5; perhaps TRBD2 as D (5 bases). This CDR3 is 14 amino acids long. Germline V gene lookup returns CDR1 SGHAT and CDR2 FQNNGV. Trimming removed 5 bases at V and 10 bases at J, with 20 bases between. The CDR3 loop reads CASSERTLFGDQYF. In nucleotides, the CDR3 is TGTGCCAGCAGCGAAAGAACCCTTTTCGGGGACCAGTACTTC.

The chain recombines TRBV2 with TRBJ2-3, with 10 bases identical to TRBD2. Germline assignment: CDR1 SNHLY and CDR2 FYNNEI. This CDR3 comprises 16 residues. J gave up 4 bases and V 3 bases, and 7 bases lay outside the gene matches. CDR3 bases: TGTGCCAGCAGTGATCGTAGCGGGAGGTCCGCAGATACGCAGTATTTT. Translated: CASSDRSGRSADTQYF.

The chain links TRBV18 to TRBJ2-1; the D is unclear. Per the germline V gene, CDR1 is KGHSH and CDR2 is LQKENI. Between the trimmed V and J ends, which lost 2 bases and 2 bases, there was a span of 7 bases. The CDR3 runs 14 residues. CDR3 in DNA: TGTGCCAGCTCACCAGGGTTCCCCTACAATGAGCAGTTCTTC. This gives the protein CASSPGFPYNEQFF. The entire variable domain, with the rest obtained from reference TRBV18 and TRBJ2-1, is as follows: NAGVMQNPRHLVRRRGQEARLRCSPMKGHSHVYWYRQLPEEGLKFMVYLQKENIIDESGMPKERFSAEFPKEGPSILRIQQVVRGDSAAYFCASSPGFPYNEQFFGPGTRLTVL.

This clone occurred once. This chain connects TRBV30 to TRBJ2-3; TRBD1 might be the D (7 bases). Trimming pared 3 bases from V and 6 bases from J, leaving 25 bases between. The CDR3 sequence is 17 residues long. Germline loops: CDR1 GTSNPN, CDR2 SVGIG (reference sequence). The CDR3 DNA sequence: TGTGCCTGGAGCCCGAGGAGGGGGCCACAAGTTTCCGATACGCAGTATTTT. Amino acid sequence: CAWSPRRGPQVSDTQYF. Full variable domain (rest looked up from reference TRBV30 and TRBJ2-3): SQTIHQWPATLVQPVGSPLSLECTVEGTSNPNLYWYRQAAGRGLQLLFYSVGIGQISSEVPQNLSASRPQDRQFILSSKKLLLSDSGFYLCAWSPRRGPQVSDTQYFGPGTRLTVL.

The chain uses TRBV7-3 and TRBJ1-5; no definite D call. The CDR3 is 13 residues long. Germline CDR1 SGHTA, CDR2 FQGTGA. The ends were cut back, 1 base at V and 6 bases at J, with 7 bases in the middle. In nucleotides, the CDR3 is TGTGCCAGCAGCTTAAGGGAGGGTCAGCCCCAGCATTTT. As protein: CASSLREGQPQHF. The full variable domain, completed using reference TRBV7-3 and TRBJ1-5, is GAGVSQTPSNKVTEKGKYVELRCDPISGHTALYWYRQSLGQGPEFLIYFQGTGAADDSGLPNDRFFAVRPEGSVSTLKIQRTERGDSAVYLCASSLREGQPQHFGDGTRLSIL.

The chain joins TRBV6-6 to TRBJ2-2; TRBD2 might be the D (6 bases). This CDR3 region has 15 residues. The V and J ends lost 4 bases and 1 base respectively, with 10 bases between them. Per the germline V gene, CDR1 is MNHNY and CDR2 is SVGAGI (reference sequence). The CDR3 reads CASSSNGGNTGELFF. CDR3 nucleotides: TGTGCCAGCAGTTCGAACGGGGGGAACACCGGGGAGCTGTTTTTT.

The V and J genes are TRBV19 and TRBJ1-6; D is undetermined. Germline-derived CDR1 and CDR2 are LNHDA and SQIVND (reference sequence). Trimming shortened V by 2 bases and J by 4 bases, and 15 bases separated the two germline ends. This CDR3 comprises 17 residues. The CDR3, as DNA: TGTGCCAGTAGTATATCCGCGGGGAGCTCTTATAATTCACCCCTCCACTTT. It encodes CASSISAGSSYNSPLHF.